The 23 T cell receptor beta chains reported below all come from one sample, sequenced in a study of beta chain features in type 1 diabetes. Findings and limits, study-wide: In every one of the four CD4+ subsets, TCRB CDR3s were moderately but significantly shorter in Type 1 diabetes patients.

Which antigens these TCRs recognize remains unknown. Investigators reverse transcribed all isolated RNA, so they sequenced expressed TCRB transcripts. Assay used: immunoSEQ multiplex PCR; TCRdb lists only in-frame clones, some missing. The sample carries around 600,000 clones, around an eighth recorded once. Specimen: naive CD4+ T cells from blood. Receptors were obtained from a man in his thirties or forties with type 1 diabetes.

Notes on this clone: Within the sample, other DNA sequences also encode this same CDR3. The genes are TRBV5-1 and TRBJ2-4; TRBD2 aligns across 12 bases. V lost 2 bases, J lost 7 bases, and 1 base stayed unmatched. Germline lookup yields CDR1 SGHRS and CDR2 YFSETQ. The CDR3 is made up of 14 amino acids. The CDR3 protein is CASSLGTSGNIQYF. The CDR3 nucleotides read TGCGCCAGCAGCTTAGGGACTAGCGGGAACATTCAGTACTTC.

This clone turned up a few times. The rearrangement joins TRBV7-6 to TRBJ1-4; D is ambiguous. This CDR3 contains 13 residues. Looked up from germline, CDR1 is SGHVS and CDR2 is FNYEAQ. With 3 bases removed from V and 7 bases from J, the gap between germline ends came to 9 bases. The CDR3 sequence is CASSLLFGEKLFF. The CDR3 nucleotides are TGTGCCAGCAGCTTGCTTTTCGGTGAAAAACTGTTTTTT.

This sequence joins TRBV14 and TRBJ2-3; D could derive from TRBD1 or TRBD2 (5 bases each). This CDR3 is built from 17 residues. CDR1 and CDR2 from the germline V gene are SGHDN and FVKESK. V lost 3 bases to trimming and J lost 0 bases, with 16 bases between them. CDR3: CASSQFPGRGSTDTQYF. CDR3 coding DNA: TGTGCCAGCAGCCAGTTTCCGGGACGGGGAAGCACAGATACGCAGTATTTT.

In this sample, this clone turned up a few times. The chain employs TRBV9 and TRBJ1-2; D gene uncertain. Germline V gene data show CDR1 as SGDLS and CDR2 as YYNGEE. Deletions cut 0 bases from V and 1 base from J, with 4 bases between. The CDR3 loop spans 13 amino acids. The CDR3 sequence: CASSVDDNYGYTF. The CDR3 DNA follows: TGTGCCAGCAGCGTAGATGATAACTATGGCTACACCTTC.

As to this clone: Mismatch with germline at one junction end may stem from a read error. V gene TRBV7-7 combines with J gene TRBJ2-1; 9 nucleotides align to TRBD2. This CDR3 is 16 amino acids long. Germline V gene sequence: CDR1 SSHAT, CDR2 FNYEAQ (reference sequence). CDR3 nucleotide sequence: TGTGCTAGCAGCCCCAGGTCTAGCGGGGCCCACAATGAGCAGTTCTTC. It translates to CASSPRSSGAHNEQFF.

This chain links TRBV7-9 with TRBJ2-1; D possibly uses TRBD1 or TRBD2 (5 bases each). The germline V gene has CDR1 SEHNR and CDR2 FQNEAQ (reference sequence). Trimming shortened V by 1 base and J by 4 bases, and 20 bases separated the two germline ends. This CDR3 is built from 18 residues. This CDR3 is CASSLEGTRWYGYNEQFF. As DNA, the CDR3 is TGTGCCAGCAGCTTAGAGGGGACCCGATGGTATGGATACAATGAGCAGTTCTTC.

The chain links TRBV10-3 to TRBJ1-6; 8 bases line up with TRBD1. The CDR3 spans 14 residues. V was clipped by 7 bases and J by 10 bases; unmatched bases: 9. Germline V gene lookup returns CDR1 ENHRY and CDR2 SYGVKD. Here the CDR3 reads CAITPGGARSPLHF. CDR3 in DNA: TGTGCCATCACACCAGGGGGCGCGAGGTCACCCCTCCACTTT.

The chain carries TRBV21-1 and TRBJ1-2. TRBV21-1 represents a pseudogene. CDR3 length: 12 residues. This chain's CDR3 is CASECREYGYTF. CDR3 nucleotide sequence: TGTGCCAGCGAGTGCAGGGAGTATGGCTACACCTTC.

J is TRBJ1-5 and V is TRBV7-2; 7 bases match TRBD1. Germline trimming cut 5 bases from V and 4 bases from J; bases unmatched to any gene: 5. This CDR3 is 14 amino acids long. Per the germline V gene, CDR1 is SGHTA and CDR2 is FQGNSA. CDR3 DNA sequence: TGTGCCAGCAGCCCGGGACAGTTAAATCAGCCCCAGCATTTT. This sequence encodes CASSPGQLNQPQHF.

J is TRBJ2-1 and V is TRBV19, with TRBD1 matching 7 bases. The length of the CDR3 is 13 residues. Germline V CDR1 and CDR2: LNHDA, SQIVND (reference sequence). V gave up 5 bases and J gave up 8 bases; unmatched junction bases: 6. In DNA, the CDR3 is TGTGCCAGTAGTCCCGGGACAGTGCATGAGCAGTTCTTC. This gives the protein CASSPGTVHEQFF.

The genes are TRBV11-2 and TRBJ2-7; D is possibly TRBD1 (7 bases). This CDR3 contains 16 residues. Trimming removed 4 bases from V and 3 bases from J, with 19 bases in between. Germline CDR1 SGHAT, CDR2 FQNNGV. The CDR3 is CASSSGQPAGIYEQYF. The CDR3 DNA reads TGTGCCAGCAGCTCGGGACAGCCCGCGGGAATCTACGAGCAGTACTTC.

This clone has more than one count but fewer than ten. Other DNA sequences in the same sample also yield this CDR3. The gene calls are TRBV5-1 and TRBJ2-5; D could derive from TRBD1 or TRBD2 (5 bases each). The CDR3 has 13 amino acids. Germline CDR1 is SGHRS and CDR2 is YFSETQ. Trimming removed 0 bases at V and 2 bases at J, with 5 bases between. CDR3 sequence reads: CASSLGGQETQYF. The CDR3 nucleotides are TGCGCCAGCAGCTTGGGGGGGCAAGAGACCCAGTACTTC.

This clone occurred a few times. The chain recombines TRBV7-2 with TRBJ2-5; TRBD1 agrees at 8 bases. This CDR3 spans 14 amino acids. Germline V gene data show CDR1 as SGHTA and CDR2 as FQGNSA. The V gene end was trimmed by 1 base and the J gene end by 4 bases; junction bases not matched to a gene: 2. The CDR3 bases are TGTGCCAGCAGCTTAGGGACAGGGAGAGAGACCCAGTACTTC. Translated, it gives CASSLGTGRETQYF.

The chain uses TRBV30 and TRBJ1-5, with 7 bases matching TRBD1. CDR1 is GTSNPN, CDR2 SVGIG, per germline (reference sequence). The length of the CDR3 is 14 residues. J was trimmed by 2 bases and V by 2 bases; bases with no gene match: 3. CDR3 bases: TGTGCCTGGAGTAAGGGGGCTGGCAATCAGCCCCAGCATTTT. Translated, it gives CAWSKGAGNQPQHF.

This clone was counted a few times. The rearrangement joins TRBV4-3 to TRBJ2-6; 12 bases are shared with TRBD1. The V gene end was trimmed by 4 bases and the J gene end by 5 bases; junction bases not matched to a gene: 12. Germline loops: CDR1 LGHNA, CDR2 YSLEER. This CDR3 contains 19 residues. The CDR3 nucleotides read TGCGCCAGCAGCCGATTACCGGGACAGGGGGCTAATCGGGCCAACGTCCTGACTTTC. As protein: CASSRLPGQGANRANVLTF.

This clone was recorded a few times. V is TRBV6-6 and J is TRBJ2-2; a weak D match, TRBD1 (6 bases). Trimming took 2 bases from V and 0 from J, leaving 10 bases between them. The CDR3 has 16 residues. The germline V gene encodes CDR1 MNHNY and CDR2 SVGAGI (reference sequence). The CDR3 loop reads CASSYLGQTNTGELFF. For the CDR3, the DNA is TGTGCCAGCAGTTACCTAGGACAGACGAACACCGGGGAGCTGTTTTTT.

This clone was seen more than once but under ten times. The CDR3 loop is CASSAVGSSGNTIYF. The DNA for the CDR3 is TGTGCCAGCAGCGCTGTCGGTTCCTCTGGAAACACCATATATTTT. The chain has TRBV9 and TRBJ1-3; D remains unclear. Trimming took 3 bases from V and 0 from J, leaving 10 bases between them. CDR3 length: 15 residues. Germline V gene data show CDR1 as SGDLS and CDR2 as YYNGEE.

The CDR3 sequence is CASSGDILPSPLHF. CDR3 coding DNA: TGTGCCAGCAGTGGGGACATTCTTCCTTCACCCCTCCACTTT. V gene TRBV25-1 combines with J gene TRBJ1-6; possible D gene TRBD1, 6 bases. Per germline, CDR1 MGHDK and CDR2 SYGVNS. Trimming pared 4 bases from V and 9 bases from J, leaving 13 bases between. The CDR3 contains 14 residues.

On this clone itself: Different DNA sequences within this sample yield the same CDR3. This rearrangement joins TRBV18 to TRBJ2-5; D is uncertain. CDR3 length: 12 residues. Trimming stripped 3 bases from V and 1 base from J, with 3 bases between. Germline V lookup: CDR1 KGHSH, CDR2 LQKENI. The CDR3: CASSPPQETQYF. In DNA, the CDR3 is TGTGCCAGCTCACCGCCCCAAGAGACCCAGTACTTC.

This chain joins TRBV7-9 and TRBJ1-6; D uncertain. The V end was cut by 5 bases, the J end by 5 bases, with 7 bases between. Per germline, CDR1 SEHNR and CDR2 FQNEAQ (reference sequence). This CDR3 is 13 amino acids long. The CDR3 reads CASSQENNSPLHF. CDR3 DNA sequence: TGTGCCAGCAGCCAGGAGAATAATTCACCCCTCCACTTT.

V usage is TRBV7-9 and J usage is TRBJ1-3; the D gene is possibly TRBD1 (5 bases). Germline assignment: CDR1 SEHNR and CDR2 FQNEAQ (reference sequence). V lost 5 bases to trimming and J lost 0 bases, with 20 bases between them. The CDR3 sequence is 18 residues long. CDR3 protein: CASSPRDRPSPSGNTIYF. CDR3 nucleotides: TGTGCCAGCAGCCCAAGGGACCGTCCGTCTCCCTCTGGAAACACCATATATTTT.

This clone turned up a few times. The V gene is TRBV7-2, the J gene TRBJ2-7; the match to TRBD1 covers 8 bases. This CDR3 contains 13 residues. The germline gives CDR1 SGHTA, CDR2 FQGNSA. Losses at the gene ends were 6 bases for V and 3 bases for J; bases not matched to a gene: 4. CDR3: CASSWTGIYEQYF. The CDR3 DNA reads as TGTGCCAGCAGTTGGACAGGGATCTACGAGCAGTACTTC.

V and J are TRBV29-1 and TRBJ1-5; 9 nucleotides align to TRBD1. The CDR3 runs to 14 residues. After removal of 6 bases from V and 0 bases from J, the junction contained 3 bases not matched to a gene. CDR1 SQVTM and CDR2 ANQGSEA come from the germline V gene. CDR3 DNA: TGCAGCGTACAGGGGGCAAGTAGCAATCAGCCCCAGCATTTT. Translation gives CSVQGASSNQPQHF.